The 31 T cell receptor beta chains reported below all come from one sample, sequenced in a study of blood T cell repertoires in COVID-19. Profiling relied on immunoSEQ multiplex PCR, and the TCRdb table lists in-frame clones only, not all of them. Of fewer than 350,000 clones listed, about 89% are singletons. Material for sequencing was peripheral blood. These receptor sequences come from a man between 40 and 49 years old with acute or convalescent COVID-19.

The chain employs TRBV5-4 and TRBJ1-2; 8 nucleotides match TRBD1. The CDR3 consists of 14 residues. The V and J ends lost 2 bases and 5 bases, in that order; junction bases with no gene match: 5. Germline V gene data show CDR1 as SGHNT and CDR2 as YYREEE (reference sequence). CDR3: CASSFGQGGYGYTF. The CDR3 DNA sequence: TGTGCCAGCAGCTTCGGACAGGGCGGATATGGCTACACCTTC.

This chain connects TRBV7-9 to TRBJ1-5; 11 bases align to TRBD1. The CDR3 contains 17 residues. From germline, CDR1 is SEHNR and CDR2 FQNEAQ (reference sequence). V dropped 5 bases and J dropped 6; count of bases not matched to a gene: 12. CDR3 sequence: CASSQGQGALRGQPQHF. CDR3 sequence (DNA): TGTGCCAGCAGCCAAGGACAGGGGGCGCTTCGGGGTCAGCCCCAGCATTTT. The whole variable domain, filled in from reference TRBV7-9 and TRBJ1-5, reads DTGVSQNPRHKITKRGQNVTFRCDPISEHNRLYWYRQTLGQGPEFLTYFQNEAQLEKSRLLSDRFSAERPKGSFSTLEIQRTEQGDSAMYLCASSQGQGALRGQPQHFGDGTRLSIL.

The chain employs TRBV6-1 and TRBJ1-5; TRBD1 is a possible D gene (6 bases). The CDR3 loop spans 13 amino acids. The ends were cut back, 1 base at V and 11 bases at J, with 12 bases in the middle. Germline loops: CDR1 MNHNS, CDR2 SASEGT. The CDR3 region is CASSEGTGRAQHF. Written as DNA, the CDR3 is TGTGCCAGCAGTGAAGGAACAGGGAGGGCCCAGCATTTT.

This chain links TRBV5-1 with TRBJ1-6; D not resolved. Trimming pared 4 bases from V and 7 bases from J, leaving 18 bases between. Germline V gene sequence: CDR1 SGHRS, CDR2 YFSETQ. The CDR3 runs to 16 residues. The CDR3 sequence: CASSREGPDQNSPLHF. In nucleotides, the CDR3 is TGCGCCAGCAGCCGAGAGGGCCCCGATCAGAATTCACCCCTCCACTTT.

This chain joins TRBV12-5 and TRBJ2-5; D is possibly TRBD1 (6 bases). V was clipped by 1 base and J by 0 bases, with 6 bases between them. The CDR3 has 14 amino acids. Germline V gives CDR1 LGHNT, CDR2 FRNRAP. This CDR3 reads CASGLGTDQETQYF. The CDR3 DNA follows: TGTGCTAGTGGTTTGGGGACAGACCAAGAGACCCAGTACTTC.

The V call is TRBV12-5, the J call TRBJ1-2, with a tentative D call TRBD1 (6 bases). V was shortened by 5 bases and J by 5 bases, with 18 bases between the two germline ends. The CDR3 is made up of 15 amino acids. The germline V gene encodes CDR1 LGHNT and CDR2 FRNRAP. This chain's CDR3 is CASGPWRGEGYGYTF. The CDR3 DNA is TGTGCTAGTGGTCCCTGGAGGGGGGAGGGTTATGGCTACACCTTC. Supplemented by reference TRBV12-5 and TRBJ1-2, the full variable domain reads DARVTQTPRHKVTEMGQEVTMRCQPILGHNTVFWYRQTMMQGLELLAYFRNRAPLDDSGMPKDRFSAEMPDATLATLKIQPSEPRDSAVYFCASGPWRGEGYGYTFGSGTRLTVV.

The chain employs TRBV5-1 and TRBJ2-2; D uncertain. The V end lost 4 bases, the J end lost 2 bases, and 9 bases lay between the germline ends. There are 14 residues in the CDR3. Germline V gene sequence: CDR1 SGHRS, CDR2 YFSETQ. The DNA for the CDR3 is TGCGCCAGCAGCCCCGGGTCTAACACCGGGGAGCTGTTTTTT. Its protein product is CASSPGSNTGELFF.

The rearrangement uses TRBV6-1 and TRBJ1-2; 10 nucleotides align to TRBD1. Per germline, CDR1 MNHNS and CDR2 SASEGT. The V segment lost 1 base and the J segment 5 bases; nucleotides outside the gene matches: 4. The CDR3 loop spans 15 amino acids. CDR3 coding DNA: TGTGCCAGCAGTGAAGGGACAGGGGGACTTTATGGCTACACCTTC. It translates to CASSEGTGGLYGYTF.

The chain recombines TRBV12-5 with TRBJ1-2; 8 bases are a match to TRBD1. Germline CDR1 and CDR2: LGHNT and FRNRAP. The length of the CDR3 is 14 residues. Trimming removed 1 base from V and 8 bases from J; junction bases left unmatched: 6. The CDR3 DNA reads as TGTGCTAGTGGTTTGGGTCAGGGGGCGGGAGGCTACACCTTC. Amino acids: CASGLGQGAGGYTF.

CDR3 bases: TGTGCCAGTAGTATATCAGTTGCGGGGACAGGGGCTGGAAACACCATATATTTT. Encoded protein: CASSISVAGTGAGNTIYF. The chain joins TRBV19 to TRBJ1-3, with 10 bases identical to TRBD1. The CDR3 covers 18 residues. Germline CDR1 is LNHDA and CDR2 is SQIVND (reference sequence). Trimming took 2 bases from V and 2 from J; bases not matched to a gene: 9.

CDR3 nucleotide sequence: TGTGCCAGCAGTTTAGAATTTGGGACAGGGGGACAGCCCCAGCATTTT. This codes for CASSLEFGTGGQPQHF. The chain links TRBV28 to TRBJ1-5; TRBD1 aligns across 11 bases. V lost 2 bases and J lost 7; bases outside the gene matches: 7. Germline loops: CDR1 MDHEN, CDR2 SYDVKM. The CDR3 totals 16 residues.

This clone turned up a few times. The chain combines TRBV10-2 with TRBJ2-3, with 11 bases that match TRBD2. V shed 10 bases, J shed 0 bases, and the junction held 6 bases outside the gene matches. This CDR3 has 15 amino acids. Germline CDR1 is WSHSY and CDR2 is SAAADI. CDR3 sequence (DNA): TGCGCCACCGTAGCGGGGGGGCCCAGCACAGATACGCAGTATTTT. It encodes CATVAGGPSTDTQYF.

The chain is built from TRBV5-1 and TRBJ1-2; D remains unclear. The V end was cut by 3 bases, the J end by 2 bases, with 8 bases between. Germline V gene sequence: CDR1 SGHRS, CDR2 YFSETQ. The CDR3 totals 13 residues. The CDR3 sequence is CASSSTANYGYTF. CDR3 in DNA: TGCGCCAGCAGCTCTACAGCAAACTATGGCTACACCTTC.

This rearrangement joins TRBV5-8 to TRBJ2-1, with TRBD1 identical over 7 bases. J was trimmed by 10 bases and V by 4 bases; bases with no gene match: 17. Germline V gives CDR1 SGHTS, CDR2 YDEGEE. CDR3 length: 16 amino acids. The CDR3 spells CASSVRQGGRSYEQFF. The CDR3, as DNA: TGTGCCAGCAGCGTGAGACAGGGTGGCCGCTCGTACGAGCAGTTCTTC.

This chain links TRBV5-7 with TRBJ2-1, with 9 bases matching TRBD2. TRBV5-7 belongs to the ORF category, with a function that is uncertain. V was clipped by 0 bases and J by 0 bases; unmatched bases: 7. The CDR3 consists of 18 residues. The CDR3 here is CASSLAAGGSSSYNEQFF. The CDR3 region has the DNA TGTGCCAGCAGCTTGGCAGCGGGGGGCAGTAGCTCCTACAATGAGCAGTTCTTC.

The chain couples TRBV15 to TRBJ2-7; TRBD2 matches 7 bases. Germline values: CDR1 LNHNV, CDR2 YYDKDF (reference sequence). The V segment lost 3 bases and the J segment 5 bases; nucleotides outside the gene matches: 4. CDR3 length: 13 residues. CDR3 in amino acids: CATSSPGGNEQYF. CDR3 DNA: TGTGCCACCAGCAGTCCGGGGGGTAACGAGCAGTACTTC.

The chain is built from TRBV27 and TRBJ2-7, with D possibly TRBD2 on 5 matching bases. Germline lookup yields CDR1 MNHEY and CDR2 SMNVEV (reference sequence). The CDR3 runs 15 residues. V was trimmed by 2 bases and J by 3 bases, leaving 14 bases between them. CDR3 region: CASSLRRPENYEQYF. The CDR3 coding sequence is TGTGCCAGCAGTTTACGGAGGCCGGAAAACTACGAGCAGTACTTC.

The CDR3 DNA is TGTGCTAGTGGTCAGGGTTTCAATCAGCCCCAGCATTTT. Translating it yields CASGQGFNQPQHF. This chain links TRBV12-5 with TRBJ1-5; perhaps TRBD1 as D (5 bases). The germline V gene has CDR1 LGHNT and CDR2 FRNRAP. V lost 5 bases, J lost 3 bases, and 8 bases lay in between. The CDR3 covers 13 residues. The full variable domain, its missing parts supplied by reference TRBV12-5 and TRBJ1-5, is DARVTQTPRHKVTEMGQEVTMRCQPILGHNTVFWYRQTMMQGLELLAYFRNRAPLDDSGMPKDRFSAEMPDATLATLKIQPSEPRDSAVYFCASGQGFNQPQHFGDGTRLSIL.

The V gene is TRBV5-4, the J gene TRBJ2-5; 7 positions agree with TRBD1. The CDR3 covers 16 residues. The V segment lost 4 bases and the J segment 0 bases; nucleotides outside the gene matches: 9. The V gene's germline CDR1 is SGHNT and CDR2 YYREEE (reference sequence). The CDR3 sequence is CASSLGTAKYQETQYF. CDR3 in DNA: TGTGCCAGCAGCCTGGGGACAGCCAAGTACCAAGAGACCCAGTACTTC.

This clone was detected only once. The chain joins TRBV7-2 to TRBJ1-1, with a weak D call TRBD1 (6 bases). The CDR3 totals 15 residues. V lost 5 bases and J lost 3, with 16 bases in between. Germline CDR1 is SGHTA and CDR2 is FQGNSA. CDR3 sequence (DNA): TGTGCCAGCAGCAGATACAGGGTGGAGGACACTGAAGCTTTCTTT. Its translation is CASSRYRVEDTEAFF.

The genes are TRBV11-2 and TRBJ2-3; D is ambiguous. Trimming pared 2 bases from V and 4 bases from J, leaving 4 bases between. This CDR3 has 12 residues. Per the germline V gene, CDR1 is SGHAT and CDR2 is FQNNGV. CDR3 region: CASSLSADTQYF. The CDR3 DNA is TGTGCCAGCAGCTTATCCGCAGATACGCAGTATTTT.

The V and J genes are TRBV30 and TRBJ2-7; the D is unclear. The ends were cut back, 2 bases at V and 3 bases at J, with 11 bases in the middle. The germline V gene encodes CDR1 GTSNPN and CDR2 SVGIG (reference sequence). This CDR3 is 13 amino acids long. In nucleotides, the CDR3 is TGTGCCTGGAGTCCGCGGATGGGCTACGAGCAGTACTTC. Translation gives CAWSPRMGYEQYF.

This clone was detected once. This sequence joins TRBV25-1 and TRBJ1-2; 7 bases map to TRBD1. The CDR3 spans 13 residues. CDR1 and CDR2 from the germline V gene are MGHDK and SYGVNS. V was clipped by 4 bases and J by 7 bases; unmatched bases: 6. This CDR3 is CASSVGTVFGYTF. The CDR3 bases are TGTGCCAGCAGTGTGGGGACAGTCTTTGGCTACACCTTC.

This clone was seen more than once but under ten times. The V call is TRBV5-6, the J call TRBJ2-1; 9 bases line up with TRBD2. V shed 4 bases and J 6 bases; nucleotides not matched to a gene: 8. This CDR3 has 15 amino acids. The germline V gene has CDR1 SGHDT and CDR2 YYEEEE. The CDR3 bases are TGTGCCAGCAGCCTGCCGGGACTAGCATCCAATGAGCAGTTCTTC. Its protein is CASSLPGLASNEQFF.

The rearrangement links TRBV19 to TRBJ2-4, with D maybe TRBD1 (6 bases). Germline V CDR1 and CDR2: LNHDA, SQIVND (reference sequence). Trimming took off 5 bases at V and 6 bases at J, with 14 bases between the two ends. The CDR3 loop spans 14 amino acids. In nucleotides, the CDR3 is TGTGCCAGTAGTTCGCTGACAGGAGGAAACATTCAGTACTTC. Its protein product is CASSSLTGGNIQYF. Full variable domain (remainder filled in from reference TRBV19 and TRBJ2-4): DGGITQSPKYLFRKEGQNVTLSCEQNLNHDAMYWYRQDPGQGLRLIYYSQIVNDFQKGDIAEGYSVSREKKESFPLTVTSAQKNPTAFYLCASSSLTGGNIQYFGAGTRLSVL.

The gene calls are TRBV19 and TRBJ1-1, with TRBD1 as a possible D gene (5 bases). Trimming removed 5 bases from V and 5 bases from J, with 18 bases in between. Germline assignment: CDR1 LNHDA and CDR2 SQIVND (reference sequence). CDR3 size: 15 residues. The CDR3 DNA reads TGTGCCAGTAGTCCGGGCGGGCGGGGCCCTACTGAAGCTTTCTTT. It specifies CASSPGGRGPTEAFF.

This clone is a singleton in its sample. J is TRBJ2-7 and V is TRBV4-2, with 9 bases lining up with TRBD2. The CDR3 runs to 17 residues. In germline, CDR1 is LGHNA, CDR2 YNFKEQ. Trimming took 1 base from V and 0 from J; bases not matched to a gene: 7. CDR3 region: CASSQGVSGGASYEQYF. The CDR3 region has the DNA TGTGCCAGCAGCCAAGGAGTTAGCGGGGGCGCCTCCTACGAGCAGTACTTC.

This chain uses TRBV9 with TRBJ2-3; D gene uncertain. CDR1 and CDR2 from the germline V gene are SGDLS and YYNGEE. The V end was cut by 4 bases, the J end by 3 bases, with 12 bases between. The CDR3 contains 14 residues. The CDR3 nucleotides are TGTGCCAGCAGCCTTAAAATACTTACAGATACGCAGTATTTT. Translating it yields CASSLKILTDTQYF.

This chain joins TRBV6-6 and TRBJ1-5; 7 bases are a match to TRBD1. The CDR3 spans 15 residues. V gave up 5 bases and J gave up 0 bases; unmatched junction bases: 4. CDR1 is MNHNY and CDR2 is SVGAGI in the germline V gene (reference sequence). CDR3 residues: CASSPDRVSNQPQHF. The CDR3 nucleotides read TGTGCCAGCAGTCCAGACAGGGTTAGCAATCAGCCCCAGCATTTT.

This chain uses TRBV7-2 with TRBJ2-7, with 10 bases that match TRBD1. The CDR3 is 15 amino acids. Germline assignment: CDR1 SGHTA and CDR2 FQGNSA. V was pared by 5 bases and J by 2 bases, with 6 bases of the junction left unmatched. The CDR3 is CASSPGTGVPYEQYF. In nucleotides, the CDR3 is TGTGCCAGCAGCCCCGGGACAGGGGTCCCCTACGAGCAGTACTTC. The entire variable domain, with the rest obtained from reference TRBV7-2 and TRBJ2-7, is as follows: GAGVSQSPSNKVTEKGKDVELRCDPISGHTALYWYRQSLGQGLEFLIYFQGNSAPDKSGLPSDRFSAERTGGSVSTLTIQRTQQEDSAVYLCASSPGTGVPYEQYFGPGTRLTVT.

The chain uses TRBV5-6 and TRBJ2-7; 7 bases agree with TRBD2. The CDR3 sequence is 15 residues long. The ends lost 2 bases at V and 6 bases at J; junction bases unmatched: 11. Germline CDR1 SGHDT, CDR2 YYEEEE. This CDR3 is CASSFTSAYGGEQYF. Here the CDR3 DNA reads TGTGCCAGCAGCTTCACTAGCGCTTACGGAGGCGAGCAGTACTTC.